The rows below give T cell receptor beta chains drawn from one sample of a study of T cell repertoires in cytomegalovirus infection. MiXCR was run by TCRdb on the reads, yielding one entry per CDR3 protein. Among fewer than 300,000 distinct CDR3 sequences listed, about 23% were seen once. What was sequenced was PBMCs. The source is a human donor in good health (CMV status not recorded). Some clones in this sample may be carry-over from other donors' samples. CDR3s include the opening cysteine and the closing phenylalanine or tryptophan. A D gene is named only where the DNA matches it firmly. For some rows the clone size is stated as once, few or many, or as a class when expanded; others skip it.

D gene	CDR3 length	V gene	clone size	J gene	CDR3 DNA	CDR3 protein
TRBD1	16	TRBV5-6	few	TRBJ2-7	TGTGCCAGCAGCCAGGGAAGACAGGGGGCGTTATCCGAGCAGTACTTC	CASSQGRQGALSEQYF
TRBD2	11	TRBV20-1	-	TRBJ2-7	TGCAGCCCCGGACTAGCCTACGAGCAGTACTTC	CSPGLAYEQYF
TRBD1	15	TRBV27	few	TRBJ2-7	TGTGCCAGCAGAGGGGACAGGGGGTGGAACTACGAGCAGTACTTC	CASRGDRGWNYEQYF
TRBD1	15	TRBV7-2	many	TRBJ2-5	TGTGCCAGCAGCTTAAGCGGACAGGGAGGAGAGACCCAGTACTTC	CASSLSGQGGETQYF
TRBD1	15	TRBV6-2/TRBV6-3	few	TRBJ2-2	TGTGCCAGCAGTTCCGGGACAGGCTTCGGCGGGGAGCTGTTTTTT	CASSSGTGFGGELFF
TRBD1	14	TRBV7-9	-	TRBJ1-2	TGTGCCAGCAGCTCTCCGGGACAGGGGTTGGGCTACACCTTC	CASSSPGQGLGYTF
TRBD1	15	TRBV7-9	-	TRBJ1-5	TGTGCCAGCAGCCCCGGGACAGGGGGCGATCAGCCCCAGCATTTT	CASSPGTGGDQPQHF
TRBD2	19	TRBV5-6	-	TRBJ2-7	TGTGCCAGCAGCTCGCCGGGACTAGCGGAATTGCCGGGGTCCTACGAGCAGTACTTC	CASSSPGLAELPGSYEQYF
-	13	TRBV20-1	-	TRBJ1-1	TGCAGTAATCCGGGACCGCTGAACACTGAAGCTTTCTTT	CSNPGPLNTEAFF
-	12	TRBV12-3/TRBV12-4	-	TRBJ2-3	TGTGCCAGCAGTTTCGTCACAGATACGCAGTATTTT	CASSFVTDTQYF
-	17	TRBV4-1	-	TRBJ1-3	TGCGCCAGCAGCCAATCGTCCGCCCGATACTCTGGAAACACCATATATTTT	CASSQSSARYSGNTIYF
TRBD2	14	TRBV28	few	TRBJ2-1	TGTGCCAGCACCCTTGAGGGAGGGAGGGCCAAGCAGTTCTTC	CASTLEGGRAKQFF
TRBD1	15	TRBV2	few	TRBJ2-7	TGTGCCAGCACCCGACAGGGGGTCCCTACCTACGAGCAGTACTTC	CASTRQGVPTYEQYF
-	15	TRBV27	many	TRBJ2-1	TGTGCCAGCACAAAAGACCGGACCTCCTACAATGAGCAGTTCTTC	CASTKDRTSYNEQFF
-	16	TRBV10-2	-	TRBJ1-4	TGCGCCAGCAGTGAGTCGGTGACCGGAGAGGTCGAAAAACTGTTTTTT	CASSESVTGEVEKLFF
-	12	TRBV9	-	TRBJ2-7	TGTGCCAGCAGCGCCACAGGGAACGCGCAGTACTTC	CASSATGNAQYF
-	15	TRBV7-8	many	TRBJ2-1	TGTGCCAGCAGCTCCCAGGGGAAAACCTCCAATGAGCAGTTCTTC	CASSSQGKTSNEQFF
-	13	TRBV11-2	-	TRBJ2-7	TGTGCCAGCAGCCAGGCCGTGGCCTACGAGCAGTACTTC	CASSQAVAYEQYF
-	16	TRBV6-2/TRBV6-3	many	TRBJ1-1	TGTGCCAGCAGCCCACCCCAGGCGGCTATGAACACTGAAGCTTTCTTT	CASSPPQAAMNTEAFF
TRBD1	16	TRBV12-3/TRBV12-4	few	TRBJ2-1	TGTGCCAGCAGCCCGAAGGGTCAGGGGGCGGTCGATGAGCAGTTCTTC	CASSPKGQGAVDEQFF
TRBD1	13	TRBV19	few	TRBJ2-1	TGTGCCACCCATCCGGACAGGGCGGTTGAGCAGTTCTTC	CATHPDRAVEQFF
-	13	TRBV29-1	few	TRBJ2-3	TGCAGCGTTGAAGTCACCAGTCGGGGTACGCAGTATTTT	CSVEVTSRGTQYF
TRBD1	14	TRBV5-3	-	TRBJ1-5	TGTGCCAGTAATCACAGGGGCTCCAATCAGCCCCAGCATTTT	CASNHRGSNQPQHF
-	12	TRBV7-8	many	TRBJ1-1	TGTGCCAGCAGCTTATCTCTTTTCTCGGCTTTCTTT	CASSLSLFSAFF
-	14	TRBV28	-	TRBJ1-4	TGTGCCAGCAGTTTACAGGGGTTTCGTGAAAAACTGTTTTTT	CASSLQGFREKLFF
TRBD2	17	TRBV19	-	TRBJ2-7	TGTGCCAGTACCCAAACAGTCGGGACTAGAGGAAACTACGAGCAGTACTTC	CASTQTVGTRGNYEQYF
TRBD2	16	TRBV28	many	TRBJ2-1	TGTGCCAGCAGCCTTATCGGGACTAGCGGGAGCCTCCGGCAGTTCTTC	CASSLIGTSGSLRQFF
TRBD1	14	TRBV6-2/TRBV6-3	few	TRBJ2-1	TGTGCCAGCCGTCGGACAGGGGGAGTCAATGAGCAGTTCTTC	CASRRTGGVNEQFF
TRBD2	18	TRBV5-1	-	TRBJ2-6	TGCGCCAGCAGCTTGGCCGGAGTAGCGGGAGCTGGGGCCAACGTCCTGACTTTC	CASSLAGVAGAGANVLTF
-	14	TRBV20-1	-	TRBJ2-7	TGCAGTGCTAGAGCCGGGGAAAGCTCCTACGAGCAGTACTTC	CSARAGESSYEQYF
-	13	TRBV12-3/TRBV12-4	many	TRBJ1-2	TGTGCCAGCAGTCCGGACAGACAGTATGGCTACACCTTC	CASSPDRQYGYTF
-	13	TRBV7-2	many	TRBJ1-2	TGTGCCAGCAGCCCAGACAAGAACTATGGCTACACCTTC	CASSPDKNYGYTF
TRBD1	16	TRBV7-4	many	TRBJ2-1	TGTGCCAGCAGCTTAGATCACAGGGGGCGCAGGAATGAGCAGTTCTTC	CASSLDHRGRRNEQFF
TRBD1	14	TRBV7-9	-	TRBJ1-1	TGTGCCAGCAGCTTAGTTGAGGGGGCCGCTGAAGCTTTCTTT	CASSLVEGAAEAFF
-	17	TRBV20-1	few	TRBJ2-6	TGCAGTGCTAGGGAATCTAGCGGAGGGGGGGGGGCCAACGTCCTGACTTTC	CSARESSGGGGANVLTF
-	15	TRBV5-6	few	TRBJ1-5	TGTGCCAGCAGCGTCGCAGTCCTCGGCGGTCAGCCCCAGCATTTT	CASSVAVLGGQPQHF
-	15	TRBV6-2/TRBV6-3	few	TRBJ2-7	TGTGCCAGCAGTAATCCGGGACGATACGAGGGCGAGCAGTACTTC	CASSNPGRYEGEQYF
-	14	TRBV20-1	-	TRBJ2-3	TGCAGTGCTAAGAGGGGATATAGCACAGATACGCAGTATTTT	CSAKRGYSTDTQYF
TRBD1	14	TRBV7-9	many	TRBJ2-2	TGTGCCAGCAGAATACAGGGGGCCACCGGGGAGCTGTTTTTT	CASRIQGATGELFF
-	12	TRBV11-1	-	TRBJ2-1	TGTGCCAGCAGCAATGGACCAACTGAGCAGTTCTTC	CASSNGPTEQFF
TRBD2	18	TRBV27	few	TRBJ2-2	TGTGCCAGCAGCTTCTTTGGGACTAGGATTGGGGACACCGGGGAGCTGTTTTTT	CASSFFGTRIGDTGELFF
-	16	TRBV11-2	few	TRBJ2-1	TGTGCCAGCAGGTCCCCCCGGGACGGGACATACAATGAGCAGTTCTTC	CASRSPRDGTYNEQFF
-	16	TRBV7-8	many	TRBJ2-1	TGTGCCAGCAGCTATCGGCGGACCCGCTCCTACAATGAGCAGTTCTTC	CASSYRRTRSYNEQFF
-	17	TRBV7-2	many	TRBJ2-6	TGTGCCAGCAGCATCGTCGGGGGTAGCTCTGGGGCCAACGTCCTGACTTTC	CASSIVGGSSGANVLTF
-	14	TRBV10-3	-	TRBJ2-2	TGTGCCATCAGTGTTGTGAGCGGTACCGGGGAGCTGTTTTTT	CAISVVSGTGELFF
TRBD2	17	TRBV6-5	-	TRBJ2-1	TGTGCCAGCAGTTACGCCATAGCGGGAGGGCCCGGCAATGAGCAGTTCTTC	CASSYAIAGGPGNEQFF
TRBD2	13	TRBV6-6	-	TRBJ2-1	TGTGCCAGCAGTTTTCAGCGGGGTACTGAGCAGTTCTTC	CASSFQRGTEQFF
-	16	TRBV11-2	few	TRBJ2-7	TGTGCCAGCAGCTTAGTTGCGGCTCTCGCAAGGGGTGAGCAGTACTTC	CASSLVAALARGEQYF
TRBD1	15	TRBV12-3/TRBV12-4	-	TRBJ2-7	TGTGCCAGCAGTTTTTTGGACAGGGGTTCCTACGAGCAGTACTTC	CASSFLDRGSYEQYF
-	14	TRBV7-2	many	TRBJ1-5	TGTGCCAGCAGCTTGGTGGGGGCTAATCAGCCCCAGCATTTT	CASSLVGANQPQHF
-	16	TRBV4-1	few	TRBJ2-5	TGCGCCAGCAGCCAAGATGCCACGGACCGTCAAGAGACCCAGTACTTC	CASSQDATDRQETQYF
-	13	TRBV2	few	TRBJ2-2	TGTGCCAGCAGGATTCTTCGCACCGGGGAGCTGTTTTTT	CASRILRTGELFF
-	14	TRBV6-2/TRBV6-3	once	TRBJ2-5	TGTGCCAGCAGGCCGGGACGTTGGCAAGAGACCCAGTACTTC	CASRPGRWQETQYF
-	11	TRBV11-2	few	TRBJ2-7	TGTGCCAGCAGGAGTATCGCCGGGCAGTACTTC	CASRSIAGQYF
-	15	TRBV7-8	many	TRBJ1-1	TGTGCCAGCAGTACTCGGGACACCGGGCCCGGGGGTAGGTTCTTT	CASSTRDTGPGGRFF
TRBD2	17	TRBV28	few	TRBJ2-7	TGTGCCAGCAGTTCACCCTCATTAGCGGGATACTCCTACGAGCAGTACTTC	CASSSPSLAGYSYEQYF